These 28 T cell receptor beta chains share one sample of origin, sequenced in a study of T-cell reconstitution after alpha-beta-depleted transplantation in children (dated by TCRdb to 2016 to 2017). Library generation was performed with PCR. Sequencing took place on an Illumina HiSeq 2500. Molecular barcoding was employed in the preparation of TCR libraries, with unique molecular identifiers being used to normalize TCRbeta repertoire quantification. TCRdb trimmed public reads at Q25 via fastp, called clones via MiXCR and kept in-frame beta chains. CDR3 protein sequences are deduplicated, and each keeps its most common genes and DNA. This sample lists a few hundred thousand distinct CDR3 sequences; over 20% were detected once. The leading ten clones occupy 3.5% to 4% of the sample. The sequenced sample was PBMCs from the stem cell graft donor, obtained from the stem cell graft. The receptors were sampled from a human donor who donated a stem cell graft to a child with acute myeloid leukemia.

In this sample, this clonotype turned up once. CDR3 amino acids: CAIARGGGDYEQYF. The CDR3 DNA follows: TGTGCCATCGCCAGAGGGGGGGGTGACTACGAGCAGTACTTC. The chain employs TRBV10-3 and TRBJ2-7, with TRBD2 as a possible D gene (7 bases). The ends were cut back, 8 bases at V and 3 bases at J, with 17 bases in the middle. Germline-derived CDR1 and CDR2 are ENHRY and SYGVKD. The CDR3 consists of 14 residues.

This clonotype appeared once. This chain joins TRBV2 and TRBJ1-1; a weak D match, TRBD1 (5 bases). CDR3 length: 15 amino acids. Trimming cost V 3 bases and J 5 bases, with 16 bases left between them. Germline V CDR1 and CDR2: SNHLY, FYNNEI. DNA for the CDR3: TGTGCCAGCAGTGACAGTAGGGGAGAACGGACTGAAGCTTTCTTT. Translation gives CASSDSRGERTEAFF.

The chain's CDR3 is CASSPGTTHEQYF. In DNA form, the CDR3 reads TGTGCCAGCAGCCCCGGGACCACACACGAGCAGTACTTC. The V and J genes are TRBV12-3 or TRBV12-4 and TRBJ2-7, with D perhaps matching TRBD1 or TRBD2 (5 bases each). The CDR3 runs to 13 residues. Trimming removed 6 bases at V and 5 bases at J, with 14 bases between.

The chain has TRBV30 and TRBJ2-7; D is undetermined. CDR1 and CDR2 (germline): GTSNPN, SVGIG (reference sequence). The length of the CDR3 is 12 residues. Trimming pared 1 base from V and 0 bases from J, leaving 4 bases between. In nucleotides, the CDR3 is TGTGCCTGGAGTGAAGACTCCTACGAGCAGTACTTC. This gives the protein CAWSEDSYEQYF.

CDR3 coding DNA: TGCGCCAGCAGCCCCGTAGAGAGGCCCCGCGAGCAGTACTTC. Its translation: CASSPVERPREQYF. This chain uses TRBV5-1 with TRBJ2-7; unclear D gene. V was cut by 4 bases and J by 6 bases, with 17 bases left in between. This CDR3 is built from 14 residues. Germline assignment: CDR1 SGHRS and CDR2 YFSETQ.

This clonotype was observed a handful of times. The J gene is TRBJ2-2, the V gene TRBV20-1; either TRBD1 or TRBD2 may fit D (5 bases each). This CDR3 has 13 residues. Trimming pared 4 bases from V and 5 bases from J, leaving 11 bases between. CDR1 is DFQATT, CDR2 SNEGSKA, per germline (reference sequence). In DNA, the CDR3 is TGCAGTGCTAATTTTGAGGGGACCGGGGAGCTGTTTTTT. Translation: CSANFEGTGELFF.

This clonotype was counted at least ten times. This rearrangement joins TRBV20-1 to TRBJ2-2; D gene ambiguous. Germline values: CDR1 DFQATT, CDR2 SNEGSKA (reference sequence). V was clipped by 6 bases and J by 8 bases, with 13 bases between them. This CDR3 has 12 residues. CDR3 sequence: CSASRPQGELFF. The DNA for the CDR3 is TGCAGTGCGTCACGCCCCCAAGGGGAGCTGTTTTTT.

This clonotype was found a few times. The V call is TRBV24-1, the J call TRBJ2-1; D gene ambiguous. The germline gives CDR1 KGHDR, CDR2 SFDVKD. The CDR3 is 14 residues long. V was clipped by 4 bases and J by 3 bases, with 9 bases between them. This chain's CDR3 is CATSDLDHYNEQFF. CDR3 DNA sequence: TGTGCCACCAGTGACCTGGACCACTACAATGAGCAGTTCTTC.

This clonotype was recorded at least ten times. The chain recombines TRBV29-1 with TRBJ2-7, with 8 bases that match TRBD1. Germline V gene sequence: CDR1 SQVTM, CDR2 ANQGSEA. The CDR3 extends over 14 amino acids. Trimming removed 2 bases from V and 2 bases from J; junction bases left unmatched: 5. CDR3 DNA: TGCAGCGTTGAAAACCGGGACAGGACCTACGAGCAGTACTTC. As protein: CSVENRDRTYEQYF.

This clonotype was counted only a few times. The genes are TRBV25-1 and TRBJ2-5; maybe TRBD1 (5 bases). Germline V gene data show CDR1 as MGHDK and CDR2 as SYGVNS. V dropped 3 bases and J dropped 5 bases, with 10 bases sitting between them. The CDR3 runs to 13 residues. The CDR3 DNA follows: TGTGCCAGCAGTGACAGGGTTTCGGAGACCCAGTACTTC. Protein: CASSDRVSETQYF.

Concerning this clonotype itself: Since a much larger clone is just one base distant, this may be a read error. Since the CDR3 does not end with the conserved phenylalanine or tryptophan, this likely comes from a read error. The chain uses TRBV6-1 and TRBJ2-7; TRBD2 aligns across 14 bases. With 7 bases clipped from V and 7 bases from J, the junction kept 15 bases outside the gene matches. The V gene's germline CDR1 is MNHNS and CDR2 SASEGT. CDR3 size: 17 residues. In nucleotides, the CDR3 is TGTGCCAGCACCCTCAAACAGGGGACTAGCGGGAGTCATGAGCAGTACTGC. Amino acids: CASTLKQGTSGSHEQYC.

This clonotype was recorded a few times. The chain employs TRBV27 and TRBJ2-2; D is tentatively TRBD1 or TRBD2 (5 bases each). In germline, CDR1 is MNHEY, CDR2 SMNVEV (reference sequence). Trimming pared 5 bases from V and 5 bases from J, leaving 21 bases between. The CDR3 is 17 residues long. As DNA, the CDR3 is TGTGCCAGCAGTACCCCCGTGTGGGGGAGTGGTACCGGGGAGCTGTTTTTT. It specifies CASSTPVWGSGTGELFF.

V usage is TRBV24-1 and J usage is TRBJ2-1, with 9 bases lining up with TRBD2. The CDR3 has 18 residues. V was pared by 2 bases and J by 0 bases, with 7 bases of the junction left unmatched. CDR1 KGHDR and CDR2 SFDVKD come from the germline V gene. CDR3 in DNA: TGTGCCACCAGTGATTGGCTAGCGGGACCGGTCTCCTACAATGAGCAGTTCTTC. Its translation is CATSDWLAGPVSYNEQFF.

This clonotype was seen repeatedly, ten times or more. The rearrangement joins TRBV24-1 to TRBJ1-1; 9 nucleotides agree with TRBD1. From germline, CDR1 is KGHDR and CDR2 SFDVKD. Losses at the gene ends were 1 base for V and 12 bases for J; bases not matched to a gene: 5. This CDR3 comprises 13 residues. The CDR3 DNA is TGTGCCACCAGTGATTTCGGGACAGGGAGAACTTTCTTT. This gives the protein CATSDFGTGRTFF.

This clonotype has more than one count but fewer than ten. This chain links TRBV20-1 with TRBJ2-1; no firm D call. The CDR3 sequence is 10 residues long. Germline loops: CDR1 DFQATT, CDR2 SNEGSKA (reference sequence). With 5 bases removed from V and 5 bases from J, the gap between germline ends came to 4 bases. For the CDR3, the DNA is TGCAGTGCTGCGGACAATGAGCAGTTCTTC. Protein sequence: CSAADNEQFF.

This clonotype has only a few counts. The CDR3 coding sequence is TGCAGTGCTGAGGGGACTAGCGGGATATACGAGCAGTACTTC. It is translated as CSAEGTSGIYEQYF. V is TRBV20-1 and J is TRBJ2-7; 13 nucleotides line up with TRBD2. CDR1 and CDR2 from the germline V gene are DFQATT and SNEGSKA (reference sequence). This CDR3 has 14 amino acids. The junction had 5 bases not matched to a gene; V was cut back by 5 bases and J by 4 bases.

The rearrangement links TRBV29-1 to TRBJ2-5, with a weak D call TRBD1 (6 bases). The CDR3 consists of 12 residues. Deletions cut 7 bases from V and 4 bases from J, with 13 bases between. The germline V gene has CDR1 SQVTM and CDR2 ANQGSEA. DNA for the CDR3: TGCAGCGCCGGCGGCAGGGGAGAGACCCAGTACTTC. Translation: CSAGGRGETQYF.

This clonotype was counted ten times or more. V usage is TRBV20-1 and J usage is TRBJ2-7; 7 nucleotides align to TRBD2. Germline CDR1 reads DFQATT; CDR2 reads SNEGSKA (reference sequence). The trim removed 6 bases at V and 4 bases at J, leaving 9 bases unmatched. There are 13 residues in the CDR3. CDR3 residues: CSAVAGGSYEQYF. The CDR3 DNA is TGCAGTGCCGTGGCGGGCGGGAGTTACGAGCAGTACTTC.

The rearrangement links TRBV7-3 to TRBJ2-5; no clear D gene. The CDR3 is 13 amino acids. V was trimmed by 2 bases and J by 5 bases, leaving 9 bases between them. Looked up from germline, CDR1 is SGHTA and CDR2 is FQGTGA. CDR3 protein: CASSLSVPETQYF. The CDR3 DNA reads TGTGCCAGCAGCTTATCCGTGCCGGAGACCCAGTACTTC. The entire variable domain, with the rest obtained from reference TRBV7-3 and TRBJ2-5, is as follows: GAGVSQTPSNKVTEKGKYVELRCDPISGHTALYWYRQSLGQGPEFLIYFQGTGAADDSGLPNDRFFAVRPEGSVSTLKIQRTERGDSAVYLCASSLSVPETQYFGPGTRLLVL.

The rearrangement joins TRBV6-1 to TRBJ1-5; the D is unclear. The CDR3 spans 15 residues. Germline CDR1 reads MNHNS; CDR2 reads SASEGT. Trimming removed 7 bases at V and 0 bases at J, with 13 bases between. The CDR3 nucleotides read TGTGCCAGCACTATCGGGATCTATAGCAATCAGCCCCAGCATTTT. Its translation is CASTIGIYSNQPQHF.

This clonotype was detected many times. This chain connects TRBV28 to TRBJ2-7; D ambiguous. Trimming cost V 6 bases and J 3 bases, with 9 bases left between them. Germline V lookup: CDR1 MDHEN, CDR2 SYDVKM. This CDR3 has 12 residues. Written as DNA, the CDR3 is TGTGCCAGCAGCCCCCCGGGCTACGAGCAGTACTTC. Its translation: CASSPPGYEQYF.

This rearrangement joins TRBV28 to TRBJ2-7, with a weak D call TRBD1 (5 bases). This CDR3 spans 14 amino acids. The V gene's germline CDR1 is MDHEN and CDR2 SYDVKM. V gave up 7 bases and J gave up 3 bases, with 16 bases separating them. CDR3 residues: CASKLGAQGYEQYF. The CDR3 DNA sequence: TGTGCCAGCAAATTAGGGGCGCAGGGCTACGAGCAGTACTTC.

The sample holds a few counts of this clonotype. The V call is TRBV5-1, the J call TRBJ1-2, with a possible D match to TRBD1 (5 bases). Trimming shortened V by 1 base and J by 2 bases, and 12 bases separated the two germline ends. CDR3 length: 15 residues. Germline CDR1 and CDR2: SGHRS and YFSETQ. CDR3 nucleotides: TGCGCCAGCAGCTTGTCTTGGGACTTCAACTATGGCTACACCTTC. Translating gives CASSLSWDFNYGYTF.

This clonotype was seen more than once but under ten times. The chain uses TRBV21-1 and TRBJ2-7; TRBD1, the D gene given by the table, was not confirmed from the DNA. TRBV21-1 is listed as a pseudogene. The CDR3 extends over 16 amino acids. CDR3 in amino acids: CASSKGDRFSSYEQYF. CDR3 sequence (DNA): TGTGCCAGCAGCAAAGGCGACAGGTTCAGCTCCTACGAGCAGTACTTC.

V gene TRBV24-1 combines with J gene TRBJ2-5, with D uncertain. From germline, CDR1 is KGHDR and CDR2 SFDVKD. The length of the CDR3 is 13 residues. The V and J ends lost 1 base and 4 bases respectively, with 6 bases between them. CDR3 in amino acids: CATSDFSGETQYF. The CDR3 DNA reads TGTGCCACCAGTGATTTCTCGGGAGAGACCCAGTACTTC.

This clonotype was found many times. The chain couples TRBV20-1 to TRBJ2-1; 8 bases align to TRBD2. In germline, CDR1 is DFQATT, CDR2 SNEGSKA (reference sequence). V trimming: 3 bases; J trimming: 8 bases; junction bases outside the gene matches: 3. The CDR3 covers 12 residues. CDR3 in amino acids: CSASEAGDEQFF. In nucleotides, the CDR3 is TGCAGTGCTAGTGAAGCGGGAGATGAGCAGTTCTTC.

This clonotype was observed at least ten times. The V and J genes are TRBV20-1 and TRBJ2-1; 9 nucleotides agree with TRBD2. Germline V gene lookup returns CDR1 DFQATT and CDR2 SNEGSKA (reference sequence). This CDR3 region has 15 residues. V trimming: 6 bases; J trimming: 3 bases; junction bases outside the gene matches: 9. The CDR3 DNA sequence: TGCAGTGCGTATCCCCCGACTAGCGGCTACAATGAGCAGTTCTTC. Translating gives CSAYPPTSGYNEQFF.

The CDR3 sequence: CASSPRGGFTEAFF. CDR3 nucleotide sequence: TGTGCCAGCAGTCCCAGGGGCGGGTTCACTGAAGCTTTCTTT. The chain employs TRBV27 and TRBJ1-1, with D perhaps TRBD1 (6 bases). Deletions cut 5 bases from V and 4 bases from J, with 14 bases between. This CDR3 has 14 residues. The V gene's germline CDR1 is MNHEY and CDR2 SMNVEV (reference sequence).